This T cell receptor beta chain emerged from a study of human T cells and chemical hapten exposure. Whole-study context: From small differences in pooled library volume came most of the variation in per-sample TCR yields.

Regarding time point: healthy volunteer bleed at 2 weeks. From whole blood left unfractionated, total RNA was extracted. One entry per CDR3 protein, called by TCRdb with MiXCR from the RACE reads. In the table there are roughly 48,000 distinct CDR3 sequences, 3.5% to 4.5% of which are singletons. This CDR3 has 13 residues. Looked up from germline, CDR1 is DFQATT and CDR2 is SNEGSKA (reference sequence). Between the trimmed V and J ends, which lost 4 bases and 0 bases, there was a span of 8 bases. This clonotype was found many times. The TCR sequence derives from a human donor in good health. Some clones in this sample may be carry-over from other donors' samples. This chain links TRBV20-1 with TRBJ2-3; D perhaps matches TRBD2 (5 bases). Sequencing was carried out using whole blood. The DNA for the CDR3 is TGCAGTGCTACCCGGACTAGCACAGATACGCAGTATTTT. It encodes CSATRTSTDTQYF.